What follows are 5 T cell receptor beta chains derived from one specimen sequenced in a study of cytomegalovirus exposure and HLA in healthy donors (dated by TCRdb to the late 2010s). Libraries were made using the immunoSEQ multiplex PCR assay. A mixture of 60 forward primers for TCR Vbeta segments and 13 reverse primers for TCR Jbeta segments was used in the multiplex PCR. This immuneACCESS table, as held by TCRdb, lists in-frame sequences with V and J called but not all clones. Of the missing ones, under half trace to an unresolved V gene in checked studies; the others have no known cause. For this sample the table gives approximately 150,000 clones, of which around 85% were detected only once. Together, the top ten hold less than 3.5% of the sample. The sequenced sample was PBMCs. The receptors shown here come from a woman in her 30s in good health and CMV-seronegative.

This clone was detected a few times. The chain carries TRBV6-1 and TRBJ2-7, with 8 bases lining up with TRBD1. V trimming: 3 bases; J trimming: 3 bases; junction bases outside the gene matches: 7. Germline lookup yields CDR1 MNHNS and CDR2 SASEGT. The CDR3 has 15 amino acids. The CDR3 is CASSDPGGAGYEQYF. CDR3 coding DNA: TGTGCCAGCAGTGACCCAGGGGGCGCCGGCTACGAGCAGTACTTC.

This clone was seen only a few times. The rearrangement links TRBV6-1 to TRBJ1-1; maybe TRBD1 (6 bases). Trimming took off 2 bases at V and 6 bases at J, with 13 bases between the two ends. Germline V lookup: CDR1 MNHNS, CDR2 SASEGT. This CDR3 region has 14 residues. The CDR3 DNA sequence: TGTGCCAGCAGTGAATTGACAGGATTCTCTGAAGCTTTCTTT. Translating gives CASSELTGFSEAFF.

The V call is TRBV2, the J call TRBJ2-1, with a possible D match to TRBD2 (5 bases). Per germline, CDR1 SNHLY and CDR2 FYNNEI. The CDR3 totals 15 residues. V gave up 6 bases and J gave up 6 bases, with 18 bases separating them. The CDR3 spells CASRPGGGQANEQFF. The CDR3 bases are TGTGCCAGCAGGCCAGGAGGCGGTCAGGCCAATGAGCAGTTCTTC.

The chain uses TRBV5-1 and TRBJ2-7; 12 bases agree with TRBD1. V lost 0 bases to trimming and J lost 5 bases; unmatched junction nucleotides: 0. Per germline, CDR1 SGHRS and CDR2 YFSETQ. This CDR3 contains 14 residues. CDR3 DNA sequence: TGCGCCAGCAGCTTGGGGGACAGGGGGCACGAGCAGTACTTC. It translates to CASSLGDRGHEQYF.

This rearrangement joins TRBV18 to TRBJ2-3, with 16 bases aligning to TRBD2. This CDR3 is 16 amino acids long. With V trimmed by 1 base and J by 7 bases, 2 bases remained unmatched. Germline V CDR1 and CDR2: KGHSH, LQKENI. CDR3 in DNA: TGTGCCAGCTCACCACAGGGACTAGCGGGAGGGAATACGCAGTATTTT. This codes for CASSPQGLAGGNTQYF.